These T cell receptor beta chains were read from a single sample in a study of blood T cells in healthy people across ages. TCRdb fed the 5' RACE reads into MiXCR, producing one record per CDR3 protein. The sample has around 1.5 million distinct CDR3 sequences, around 39% seen once; the top ten hold approximately 7.9%. Specimen: blood. These receptor sequences come from a woman younger than 35 in good health. The CDR3 runs from the conserved cysteine through the conserved F or W. Each record gives: CDR3 length, V gene, clone size, D gene, J gene, CDR3 protein, CDR3 DNA. The D gene is left open where the match is weak. Part of the rows lack a size; the others show once, few, many or a class for expanded clones.

>13|TRBV24-1|few|TRBD1|TRBJ1-2
CATSDYRGNDYTF
TGTGCCACCAGTGACTACAGGGGGAACGACTACACCTTC
>14|TRBV10-3|.|.|TRBJ2-5
CAISESDSGNEQYF
TGTGCCATCAGTGAGTCGGACTCCGGCAATGAGCAGTACTTC
>18|TRBV20-1|.|.|TRBJ1-5
CSARDVASVGYSNQPQHF
TGCAGTGCTAGAGATGTGGCGTCGGTGGGTTATAGCAATCAGCCCCAGCATTTT
>14|TRBV11-2|.|.|TRBJ2-7
CASAFGPFSYEQYF
TGTGCCAGCGCCTTTGGTCCGTTCTCCTACGAGCAGTACTTC
>15|TRBV12-3/TRBV12-4|.|.|TRBJ2-2
CASSHLVSNTGELFF
TGTGCCAGCAGTCACCTAGTCTCGAACACCGGGGAGCTGTTTTTT
>11|TRBV29-1|.|.|TRBJ1-2
CSVSTDYGYTF
TGCAGCGTCTCGACAGACTATGGCTACACCTTC
>15|TRBV5-1|.|TRBD1|TRBJ1-2
CASSPGTAVTYGYTF
TGCGCCAGCAGCCCCGGGACAGCCGTTACCTATGGCTACACCTTC
>14|TRBV7-9|few|.|TRBJ2-6
CASSTTSGANVLTF
TGTGCCAGCAGCACGACCTCTGGGGCCAACGTCCTGACTTTC
>15|TRBV5-4|.|.|TRBJ2-7
CASSFRTGSIYGQYF
TGTGCCAGCAGCTTCAGAACAGGGTCTATCTACGGGCAGTACTTC
>16|TRBV10-3|.|.|TRBJ2-7
CAISGRGGTGAYEQYF
TGTGCCATCAGTGGAAGGGGGGGGACGGGGGCTTACGAGCAGTACTTC
>15|TRBV28|few|TRBD2|TRBJ2-1
CASSQLAGGVNEQFF
TGTGCCAGCAGTCAGCTAGCGGGGGGCGTCAATGAGCAGTTCTTC
>14|TRBV29-1|few|TRBD1|TRBJ1-1
CSVRQGRMNTEAFF
TGCAGCGTCCGACAGGGGAGAATGAACACTGAAGCTTTCTTT
>14|TRBV7-6|many|.|TRBJ2-1
CASSLGEGGGEQFF
TGTGCCAGCAGCTTAGGGGAGGGGGGGGGCGAGCAGTTCTTC
>15|TRBV27|.|TRBD1|TRBJ2-7
CASSTRGQGNNEQYF
TGTGCCAGCAGTACCCGCGGACAGGGCAATAACGAGCAGTACTTC
>14|TRBV30|few|.|TRBJ1-4
CAWIKKATNEKLFF
TGTGCCTGGATTAAGAAAGCAACTAATGAAAAACTGTTTTTT
>18|TRBV27|once|.|TRBJ1-6
CASRLSAGKSSYNSPLHF
TGTGCCAGCAGGCTTTCGGCGGGGAAGAGCTCCTATAATTCACCCCTCCACTTT
>16|TRBV5-1|.|.|TRBJ1-6
CASSFGQGILNSPLHF
TGCGCCAGCAGCTTCGGCCAGGGGATATTGAATTCACCCCTCCACTTT